The clone carrying this T cell receptor beta chain was picked up one time. Its antigen is currently unknown. This specimen comes from a study of OX40 agonist ivuxolimab in advanced cancers. Broader study findings: With doses of 0.1-3.0 mg/kg, partial responders showed among the lowest clonal expansion.

Germline V gene data show CDR1 as SQVTM and CDR2 as ANQGSEA. J lost 4 bases, V lost 6 bases, and 7 bases had no gene match. This CDR3 is built from 14 residues. Cycle 7 day 1, cycle 4 day 1, and baseline were the timepoints at which blood was sampled. Sequenced by immunoSEQ multiplex PCR; TCRdb stores in-frame clones only, minus some. There are tens of thousands of clones in the sample; 65% to 85% occur only once, and 8.2% lies in the top ten. The genes are TRBV29-1 and TRBJ2-2; 8 bases fit TRBD1. This sample comprised CD4+ or CD8+ T cells sorted from blood, obtained in a trial of the OX40 agonist ivuxolimab. The TCR comes from an adult with an advanced solid tumor such as melanoma, head and neck, liver or kidney cancer. The CDR3 region has the DNA TGCAGCGTCGCGGACAGGGCGGGCACCGGGGAGCTGTTTTTT. It codes for CSVADRAGTGELFF.